This T cell receptor beta chain was found in a study of blood T cell repertoires in COVID-19. Study-level information: Material from acute and convalescent COVID-19 was sourced from the United States, Italy and Spain. T cells, B-cell-depleted T cells, or PBMCs supplied cDNA or gDNA.

Original methodology: Using reference gene primer amplification, nucleated cell counts were estimated. Here immunoSEQ multiplex PCR was the method, and the copy in TCRdb shows in-frame clones only, minus some. The V and J calls and clone size were taken over from that table, and D and trimming were inferred from the DNA. The repertoire holds about 130,000 clones, with about 81% as singletons. The CDR3 consists of 13 residues. V lost 1 base, J lost 6 bases, and 7 bases lay in between. Sequenced sample: peripheral blood. The rearrangement joins TRBV12-3 or TRBV12-4 to TRBJ2-4; possibly TRBD1 for D (5 bases). The TCR sequence derives from an elderly woman with acute or convalescent COVID-19. The CDR3 loop reads CASSLEGSNIQYF. Here the CDR3 DNA reads TGTGCCAGCAGTTTAGAGGGGTCAAACATTCAGTACTTC.